The source of this T cell receptor beta chain is a study of vaccination and CD4 T cells after COVID-19. Study information: Cells were stimulated with overlapping spike peptides from SARS-CoV-2, HCoV-NL63, HCoV-OC43 and HCoV-229E.

The Oncomine TCR Beta short-read assay was applied to DNA of cultured CD4+ T cells. One entry per CDR3 protein, called by TCRdb with MiXCR from the PCR reads. The data show some 25,000 distinct CDR3 sequences, around 48% seen once. Regarding this clonotype: Its specificity is unknown.

The CDR3 runs 14 residues. Germline CDR1 and CDR2: MDHEN and SYDVKM. Deletions cut 1 base from V and 7 bases from J, with 11 bases between. Treatment here: approximately nine-day PBMC culture with coronavirus spike peptide pools or control peptides (ViraFEST assay). ViraFEST sequenced TCRs after peptide-pool expansion of antigen-specific T cells. Cultures got half-medium changes with IL-2 on days 3 and 7. This receptor was obtained from a human donor who had recovered from COVID-19. The sample comprised CD4+ T cells from blood, cultured in vitro. The chain is built from TRBV28 and TRBJ2-4; TRBD1 is a possible D gene (6 bases). Written as DNA, the CDR3 is TGTGCCAGCAGTTTATACAGGGTTCAGAACATTCAGTACTTC. It yields the protein CASSLYRVQNIQYF.